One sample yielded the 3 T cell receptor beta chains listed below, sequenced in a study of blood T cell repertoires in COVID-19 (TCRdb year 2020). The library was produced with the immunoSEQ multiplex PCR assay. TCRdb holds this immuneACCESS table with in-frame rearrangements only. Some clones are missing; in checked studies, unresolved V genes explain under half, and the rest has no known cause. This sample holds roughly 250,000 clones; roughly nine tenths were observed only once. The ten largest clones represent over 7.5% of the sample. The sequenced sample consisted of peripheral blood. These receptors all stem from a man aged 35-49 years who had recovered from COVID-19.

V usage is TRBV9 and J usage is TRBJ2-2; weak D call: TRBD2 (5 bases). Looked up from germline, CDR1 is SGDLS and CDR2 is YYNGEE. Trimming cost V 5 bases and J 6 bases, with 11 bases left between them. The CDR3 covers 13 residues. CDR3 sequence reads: CASRRAGSGELFF. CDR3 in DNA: TGTGCCAGCAGGAGGGCCGGTTCCGGGGAGCTGTTTTTT.

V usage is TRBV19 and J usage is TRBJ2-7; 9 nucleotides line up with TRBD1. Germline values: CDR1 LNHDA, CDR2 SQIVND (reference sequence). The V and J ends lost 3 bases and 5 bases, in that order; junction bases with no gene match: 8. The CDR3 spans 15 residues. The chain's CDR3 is CASSIAQGAQHEQYF. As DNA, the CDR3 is TGTGCCAGTAGTATCGCACAGGGGGCGCAACACGAGCAGTACTTC.

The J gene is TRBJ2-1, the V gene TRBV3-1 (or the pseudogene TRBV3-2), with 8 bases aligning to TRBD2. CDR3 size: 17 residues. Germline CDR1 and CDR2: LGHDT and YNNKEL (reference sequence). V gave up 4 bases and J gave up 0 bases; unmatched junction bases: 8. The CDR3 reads CASSPGTSGSSYNEQFF. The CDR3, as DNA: TGTGCCAGCAGCCCCGGGACTAGTGGAAGCTCCTACAATGAGCAGTTCTTC.